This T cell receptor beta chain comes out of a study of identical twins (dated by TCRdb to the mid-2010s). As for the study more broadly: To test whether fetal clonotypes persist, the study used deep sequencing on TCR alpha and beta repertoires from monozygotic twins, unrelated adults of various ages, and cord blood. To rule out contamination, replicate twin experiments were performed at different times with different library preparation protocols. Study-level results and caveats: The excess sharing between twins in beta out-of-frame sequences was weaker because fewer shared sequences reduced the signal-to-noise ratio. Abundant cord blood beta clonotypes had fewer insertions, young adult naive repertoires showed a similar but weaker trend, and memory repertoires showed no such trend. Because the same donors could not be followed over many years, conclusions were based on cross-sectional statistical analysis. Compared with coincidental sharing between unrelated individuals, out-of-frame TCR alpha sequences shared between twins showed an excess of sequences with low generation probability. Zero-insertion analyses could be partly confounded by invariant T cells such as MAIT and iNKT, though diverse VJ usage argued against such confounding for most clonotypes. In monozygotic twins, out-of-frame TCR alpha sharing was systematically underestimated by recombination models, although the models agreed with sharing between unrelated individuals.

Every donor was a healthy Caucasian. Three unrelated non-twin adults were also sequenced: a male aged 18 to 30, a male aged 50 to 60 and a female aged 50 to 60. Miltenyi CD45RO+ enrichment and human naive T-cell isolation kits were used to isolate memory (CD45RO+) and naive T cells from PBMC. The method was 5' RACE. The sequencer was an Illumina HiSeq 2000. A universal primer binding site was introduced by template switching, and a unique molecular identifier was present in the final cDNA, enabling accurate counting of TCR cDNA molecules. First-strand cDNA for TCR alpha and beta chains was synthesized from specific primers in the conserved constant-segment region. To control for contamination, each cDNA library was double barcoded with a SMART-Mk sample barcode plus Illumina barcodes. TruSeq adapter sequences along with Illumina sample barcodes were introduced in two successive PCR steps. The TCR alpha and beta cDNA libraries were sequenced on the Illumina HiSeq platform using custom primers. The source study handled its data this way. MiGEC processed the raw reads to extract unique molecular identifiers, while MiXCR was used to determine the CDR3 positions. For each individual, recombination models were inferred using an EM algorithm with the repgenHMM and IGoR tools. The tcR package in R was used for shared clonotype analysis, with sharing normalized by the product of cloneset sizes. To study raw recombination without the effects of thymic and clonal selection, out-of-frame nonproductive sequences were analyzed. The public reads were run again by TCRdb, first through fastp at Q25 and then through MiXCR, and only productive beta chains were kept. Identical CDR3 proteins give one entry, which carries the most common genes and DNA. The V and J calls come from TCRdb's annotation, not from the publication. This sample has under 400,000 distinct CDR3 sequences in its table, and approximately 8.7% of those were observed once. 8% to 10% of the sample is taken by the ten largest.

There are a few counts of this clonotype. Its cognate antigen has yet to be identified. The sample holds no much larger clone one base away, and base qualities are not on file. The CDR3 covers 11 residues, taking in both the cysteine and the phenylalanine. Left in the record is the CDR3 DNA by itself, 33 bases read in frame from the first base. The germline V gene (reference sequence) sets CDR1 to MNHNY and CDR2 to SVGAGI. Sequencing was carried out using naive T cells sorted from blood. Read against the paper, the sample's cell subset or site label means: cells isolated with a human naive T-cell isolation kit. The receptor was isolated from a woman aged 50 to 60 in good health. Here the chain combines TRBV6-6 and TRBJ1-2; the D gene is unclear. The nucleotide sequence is TGTGCGGTCTATTCTGTTTATGGCTACACCTTC. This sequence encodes CAVYSVYGYTF.